The 30 T cell receptor beta chains presented below share a single source sample, sequenced in a study of neoadjuvant anti-PD-1 for oral cavity cancer (dated by TCRdb to about 2021). Taken with the paper, the label for time point translates to: before neoadjuvant nivolumab. Library construction relied on the immunoSEQ multiplex PCR assay. Imported from immuneACCESS, the table was reduced by TCRdb to in-frame sequences with V and J called. These copies leave out some clones; in studies compared against another copy, an unresolved V gene accounts for under half, and the cause of the remainder is not known. In this sample the table shows tens of thousands of clones, more than 80% of which occur a single time. The ten largest make up over 2.5% of the sample. Sample: PBMCs, taken before nivolumab (anti-PD-1) treatment. The receptors here all came from a person between 40 and 85 years old with oral cavity squamous cell carcinoma.

The chain joins TRBV4-2 to TRBJ1-1; D is uncertain. V lost 4 bases to trimming and J lost 0 bases, with 6 bases between them. The length of the CDR3 is 13 residues. CDR1 is LGHNA and CDR2 is YNFKEQ in the germline V gene. CDR3 sequence reads: CASSPGLNTEAFF. The CDR3 bases are TGTGCCAGCAGCCCCGGGTTGAACACTGAAGCTTTCTTT.

The chain carries TRBV2 and TRBJ1-1, with 7 bases fitting TRBD1. This CDR3 region has 14 residues. Germline assignment: CDR1 SNHLY and CDR2 FYNNEI. V lost 6 bases to trimming and J lost 0 bases; unmatched junction nucleotides: 4. The CDR3 loop is CASRQQGLNTEAFF. The CDR3 DNA follows: TGTGCCAGCAGGCAACAGGGGCTGAACACTGAAGCTTTCTTT.

This chain joins TRBV6-1 and TRBJ2-5, with 9 bases aligning to TRBD2. J was trimmed by 4 bases and V by 2 bases; bases with no gene match: 11. Germline V gives CDR1 MNHNS, CDR2 SASEGT. This CDR3 has 17 amino acids. The CDR3 loop reads CASSENGAGGILETQYF. The CDR3 nucleotides read TGTGCCAGCAGTGAAAATGGAGCGGGAGGTATATTAGAGACCCAGTACTTC.

This clone showed up just a few times. This chain links TRBV4-1 with TRBJ2-2, with 7 positions matching TRBD2. The CDR3 sequence is 18 residues long. The trim removed 1 base at V and 0 bases at J, leaving 8 bases unmatched. Germline V CDR1 and CDR2: MGHRA, YSYEKL. In DNA, the CDR3 is TGCGCCAGCAGCCAAGTCGCCCTGGGAGGGGCGAACACCGGGGAGCTGTTTTTT. Its protein product is CASSQVALGGANTGELFF.

The chain links TRBV6-1 to TRBJ1-2, with D tentatively TRBD1 (5 bases). The germline V and J ends were trimmed by 1 base and 5 bases, with 8 bases remaining between them. CDR3 size: 13 residues. Looked up from germline, CDR1 is MNHNS and CDR2 is SASEGT. CDR3 loop: CASSEGGWYGYTF. The CDR3 coding sequence is TGTGCCAGCAGTGAAGGGGGCTGGTATGGCTACACCTTC.

V usage is TRBV30 and J usage is TRBJ2-7; 10 nucleotides agree with TRBD1. Germline lookup yields CDR1 GTSNPN and CDR2 SVGIG (reference sequence). After removal of 3 bases from V and 3 bases from J, the junction contained 11 bases not matched to a gene. The CDR3 spans 16 residues. CDR3 bases: TGTGCCTGGAGCGTAAGTTGGGACAGGGGCCACTACGAGCAGTACTTC. Its translation: CAWSVSWDRGHYEQYF.

The gene calls are TRBV14 and TRBJ2-7; no clear D. Germline V gives CDR1 SGHDN, CDR2 FVKESK. The CDR3 loop spans 12 amino acids. V was clipped by 4 bases and J by 7 bases, with 11 bases between them. The CDR3 sequence is CASSPGVGEQYF. The CDR3 DNA reads TGTGCCAGCAGCCCTGGGGTCGGAGAGCAGTACTTC.

This chain connects TRBV29-1 to TRBJ2-5, with D uncertain. CDR3 length equals 13 residues. Germline assignment: CDR1 SQVTM and CDR2 ANQGSEA. V lost 3 bases and J lost 5, with 13 bases in between. As DNA, the CDR3 is TGCAGCGTTGATAGACCCCGTCGTGAGACCCAGTACTTC. It yields the protein CSVDRPRRETQYF.

CDR3 amino acids: CASSLPTSGQETQYF. CDR3 sequence (DNA): TGCGCCAGCAGCCTACCAACTAGCGGACAAGAGACCCAGTACTTC. This rearrangement joins TRBV5-1 to TRBJ2-5; TRBD2 aligns across 8 bases. CDR1 is SGHRS and CDR2 is YFSETQ in the germline V gene. This CDR3 contains 15 residues. After removal of 4 bases from V and 2 bases from J, the junction contained 7 bases not matched to a gene.

As for this clone: A junction boundary mismatches the germline segment, possibly from a read error. The chain links TRBV6-1 to TRBJ2-3; 14 bases line up with TRBD2. Germline V gene sequence: CDR1 MNHNS, CDR2 SASEGT. This CDR3 contains 14 residues. The CDR3 sequence: CASSSGGTSGSLSF. CDR3 coding DNA: TGTGCCAGCAGTTCCGGAGGGACTAGCGGGAGCTTAAGCTTT.

This chain links TRBV6-1 with TRBJ1-4; 7 bases line up with TRBD1. This CDR3 spans 13 amino acids. After removal of 6 bases from V and 12 bases from J, the junction contained 10 bases not matched to a gene. Germline-derived CDR1 and CDR2 are MNHNS and SASEGT. CDR3 amino acids: CASRGDSPAELFF. In nucleotides, the CDR3 is TGTGCCAGCAGGGGGGACAGCCCCGCCGAACTGTTTTTT.

This clone came up many times. The V and J genes are TRBV6-1 and TRBJ1-2; 7 nucleotides match TRBD1. Germline CDR1 and CDR2: MNHNS and SASEGT. The CDR3 has 13 amino acids. Trimming took 5 bases from V and 3 from J; bases not matched to a gene: 3. The CDR3 DNA follows: TGTGCCAGCAGTCGGAGGGGGCACTATGGCTACACCTTC. It translates to CASSRRGHYGYTF.

The chain is built from TRBV27 and TRBJ2-7; a possible D gene is TRBD1 (6 bases). The CDR3 contains 15 residues. Germline V gives CDR1 MNHEY, CDR2 SMNVEV (reference sequence). V was shortened by 2 bases and J by 2 bases, with 13 bases between the two germline ends. The CDR3 DNA is TGTGCCAGCAGTTTAAGTAGGGCAGGGGCCTACGAGCAGTACTTC. Amino acid sequence: CASSLSRAGAYEQYF.

The CDR3 DNA reads as TGCGCCAGCAGTGAGGGGCAGCCCTGGGACGAGCAGTACTTC. It yields the protein CASSEGQPWDEQYF. This chain uses TRBV10-1 with TRBJ2-7, with D unclear. Germline values: CDR1 WNHNN, CDR2 SYGVQD (reference sequence). Trimming pared 2 bases from V and 5 bases from J, leaving 13 bases between. The length of the CDR3 is 14 residues.

This clone occurred once. The chain employs TRBV5-6 and TRBJ1-1; D is unresolved. V was shortened by 0 bases and J by 8 bases, with 11 bases between the two germline ends. The CDR3 sequence is 13 residues long. Per germline, CDR1 SGHDT and CDR2 YYEEEE. CDR3 bases: TGTGCCAGCAGCTTGGAGAGGGCGCGGGAAGCTTTCTTT. Protein: CASSLERAREAFF. The full variable domain, its missing parts supplied by reference TRBV5-6 and TRBJ1-1, is DAGVTQSPTHLIKTRGQQVTLRCSPKSGHDTVSWYQQALGQGPQFIFQYYEEEERQRGNFPDRFSGHQFPNYSSELNVNALLLGDSALYLCASSLERAREAFFGQGTRLTVV.

The chain couples TRBV5-6 to TRBJ2-1, with D tentatively TRBD2 (6 bases). Germline loops: CDR1 SGHDT, CDR2 YYEEEE. The CDR3 spans 13 residues. V lost 4 bases and J 9 bases, leaving 14 bases between the germline ends. The CDR3 nucleotides are TGTGCCAGCAGCGGGGCCCGGGAGTCTGAGCAGTTCTTC. As protein: CASSGARESEQFF.

The chain combines TRBV10-2 with TRBJ2-3; the match to TRBD2 covers 7 bases. CDR3 length: 11 residues. J was trimmed by 12 bases and V by 6 bases; bases with no gene match: 6. Germline V lookup: CDR1 WSHSY, CDR2 SAAADI. In DNA, the CDR3 is TGCGCCAGCAGCTGGGACTACGGACAGTATTTT. The encoded protein is CASSWDYGQYF.

This clone was recorded only once. This chain joins TRBV28 and TRBJ2-7; the match to TRBD1 covers 9 bases. The CDR3 totals 14 residues. Trimming at V came to 5 bases and at J to 4 bases, leaving 6 bases not matched to a gene. CDR1 and CDR2 from the germline V gene are MDHEN and SYDVKM. The CDR3 bases are TGTGCCAGCAGTACCGGGACAGGGAATTACGAGCAGTACTTC. Its protein product is CASSTGTGNYEQYF.

This rearrangement joins TRBV30 to TRBJ1-2; possible D gene TRBD1, 5 bases. The CDR3 runs 12 residues. Trimming cost V 4 bases and J 8 bases, with 14 bases left between them. Germline CDR1 is GTSNPN and CDR2 is SVGIG (reference sequence). CDR3 amino acids: CAWNIRVDGYTF. CDR3 nucleotides: TGTGCCTGGAATATCAGGGTTGACGGCTACACCTTC.

The rearrangement joins TRBV19 to TRBJ1-5; no clear D. Germline values: CDR1 LNHDA, CDR2 SQIVND (reference sequence). With 6 bases removed from V and 0 bases from J, the gap between germline ends came to 6 bases. The CDR3 loop spans 13 amino acids. The CDR3 DNA reads as TGTGCCAGTAGCAGCAATAGCAATCAGCCCCAGCATTTT. Its protein is CASSSNSNQPQHF.

CDR3 residues: CASSPDGTRRYEQYF. For the CDR3, the DNA is TGTGCCAGCAGCCCCGATGGGACTAGACGCTACGAGCAGTACTTC. The chain employs TRBV5-4 and TRBJ2-7, with 8 nucleotides matching TRBD2. V was pared by 4 bases and J by 3 bases, with 9 bases of the junction left unmatched. CDR1 SGHNT and CDR2 YYREEE come from the germline V gene (reference sequence). The CDR3 contains 15 residues.

This chain uses TRBV16 with TRBJ1-3; the D gene is possibly TRBD1 (5 bases). The CDR3 covers 17 residues. Germline V CDR1 and CDR2: KGHSY, FQNENV. V was pared by 2 bases and J by 1 base, with 15 bases between. Written as DNA, the CDR3 is TGTGCCAGCAGCCAAGACATAGTGGGACCGTCTGGAAACACCATATATTTT. Its translation: CASSQDIVGPSGNTIYF.

The rearrangement joins TRBV6-8 to TRBJ1-4; TRBD1 agrees at 8 bases. The CDR3 runs to 16 residues. From germline, CDR1 is MNHGY and CDR2 SAAAGT. V dropped 6 bases and J dropped 5; count of bases not matched to a gene: 11. The CDR3 region is CASRHRDRGENEKLFF. DNA of the CDR3: TGTGCCAGCAGACACAGAGACAGGGGCGAGAATGAAAAACTGTTTTTT.

This chain connects TRBV19 to TRBJ1-5; D gene uncertain. In germline, CDR1 is LNHDA, CDR2 SQIVND (reference sequence). The length of the CDR3 is 16 residues. V gave up 5 bases and J gave up 0 bases, with 14 bases separating them. CDR3 sequence: CASSVLGVNSNQPQHF. CDR3 DNA: TGTGCCAGTAGTGTCCTCGGGGTTAATAGCAATCAGCCCCAGCATTTT.

The chain uses TRBV5-1 and TRBJ1-2, with D perhaps matching TRBD1 (5 bases). Germline assignment: CDR1 SGHRS and CDR2 YFSETQ. With 2 bases removed from V and 3 bases from J, the gap between germline ends came to 14 bases. The CDR3 totals 15 residues. The CDR3 loop is CASSLGAATDYGYTF. The CDR3 DNA follows: TGCGCCAGCAGCTTAGGGGCCGCAACGGACTATGGCTACACCTTC.

V is TRBV27 and J is TRBJ2-1, with a tentative D call TRBD2 (7 bases). Trimming took 5 bases from V and 8 from J, leaving 22 bases between them. CDR3 size: 16 residues. Germline-derived CDR1 and CDR2 are MNHEY and SMNVEV (reference sequence). The CDR3 sequence is CASSLPRGQGRDEQFF. CDR3 in DNA: TGTGCCAGCAGTCTTCCTCGAGGGCAGGGGAGGGATGAGCAGTTCTTC.

This clone was picked up a small number of times. The chain recombines TRBV29-1 with TRBJ2-7, with a weak D call TRBD1 (7 bases). V dropped 4 bases and J dropped 3 bases, with 19 bases sitting between them. The CDR3 has 15 residues. The germline gives CDR1 SQVTM, CDR2 ANQGSEA. CDR3: CSVGMAGGFFYEQYF. The CDR3 bases are TGCAGCGTTGGGATGGCAGGGGGGTTTTTCTACGAGCAGTACTTC.

This chain uses TRBV5-4 with TRBJ1-4; 8 bases agree with TRBD1. CDR3 length: 14 residues. Germline CDR1 SGHNT, CDR2 YYREEE (reference sequence). J gave up 10 bases and V 4 bases, and 9 bases lay outside the gene matches. CDR3: CASSPPDRGGKLFF. In DNA, the CDR3 is TGTGCCAGCAGCCCTCCCGACAGGGGAGGAAAACTGTTTTTT.

The chain has TRBV13 and TRBJ2-5, with TRBD1 as a possible D gene (5 bases). V lost 2 bases, J lost 3 bases, and 19 bases lay in between. Germline CDR1 is PRHDT and CDR2 is FYEKMQ (reference sequence). CDR3 length equals 17 residues. The DNA of the CDR3 is TGTGCCAGCAGCTTATCGGCTTGGGGCACCCATAAAGAGACCCAGTACTTC. This codes for CASSLSAWGTHKETQYF.

V gene TRBV5-1 combines with J gene TRBJ2-3; D possibly corresponds to TRBD2 (5 bases). Between the trimmed V and J ends, which lost 2 bases and 6 bases, there was a span of 16 bases. The CDR3 has 15 amino acids. Per the germline V gene, CDR1 is SGHRS and CDR2 is YFSETQ. CDR3 in DNA: TGCGCCAGCAGCTTAGACTACCAGGAAAGGGATACGCAGTATTTT. Translation gives CASSLDYQERDTQYF.